These 28 T cell receptor beta chains share one sample of origin, sequenced in a study of blood T cell repertoires in COVID-19. Clones were read by immunoSEQ multiplex PCR, and TCRdb kept only the in-frame ones, dropping some. This table has 80,000 to 95,000 clones, roughly 76% appearing once. The sample consisted of peripheral blood. The receptors come from a man older than 75 with COVID-19, enrolled during active disease.

The chain is built from TRBV29-1 and TRBJ2-7; D unclear. Per germline, CDR1 SQVTM and CDR2 ANQGSEA. The CDR3 has 13 residues. V dropped 0 bases and J dropped 2 bases, with 8 bases sitting between them. The CDR3 coding sequence is TGCAGCGTTGAAGATTACATCACCTACGAGCAGTACTTC. Translation: CSVEDYITYEQYF.

V gene TRBV18 combines with J gene TRBJ1-5, with D possibly TRBD1 on 5 matching bases. The CDR3 runs to 14 residues. V gave up 6 bases and J gave up 1 base, with 10 bases separating them. Germline V CDR1 and CDR2: KGHSH, LQKENI. The CDR3 sequence is CASSRDGSNQPQHF. DNA of the CDR3: TGTGCCAGCTCGCGGGACGGAAGCAATCAGCCCCAGCATTTT.

The genes are TRBV3-1 (or the pseudogene TRBV3-2) and TRBJ1-4; D ambiguous. Per germline, CDR1 LGHDT and CDR2 YNNKEL (reference sequence). Trimming pared 0 bases from V and 4 bases from J, leaving 6 bases between. The CDR3 sequence is 14 residues long. The CDR3 loop reads CASSQEGFNEKLFF. CDR3 nucleotides: TGTGCCAGCAGCCAAGAGGGCTTTAATGAAAAACTGTTTTTT.

V and J are TRBV6-5 and TRBJ1-4; D is ambiguous. Germline loops: CDR1 MNHEY, CDR2 SVGAGI. V shed 6 bases and J shed 0 bases, with 11 bases lying between them. There are 15 residues in the CDR3. CDR3 nucleotide sequence: TGTGCCAGCAGCCCCAAACAGACAACTAATGAAAAACTGTTTTTT. Encoded protein: CASSPKQTTNEKLFF.

The gene calls are TRBV5-1 and TRBJ1-6, with 8 bases matching TRBD1. This CDR3 has 13 residues. Trimming took 5 bases from V and 7 from J; bases not matched to a gene: 2. Germline V gene data show CDR1 as SGHRS and CDR2 as YFSETQ. CDR3 loop: CASRGQDNSPLHF. The CDR3, as DNA: TGCGCCAGCAGGGGACAGGACAATTCACCCCTCCACTTT. Together with reference TRBV5-1 and TRBJ1-6, the CDR3 gives the full variable domain: KAGVTQTPRYLIKTRGQQVTLSCSPISGHRSVSWYQQTPGQGLQFLFEYFSETQRNKGNFPGRFSGRQFSNSRSEMNVSTLELGDSALYLCASRGQDNSPLHFGNGTRLTVT.

V usage is TRBV4-1 and J usage is TRBJ1-5, with D hard to call. V gave up 1 base and J gave up 4 bases, with 5 bases separating them. From germline, CDR1 is MGHRA and CDR2 YSYEKL. The CDR3 loop spans 13 amino acids. CDR3 DNA: TGCGCCAGCAGCCAAGTTCAAAATCAGCCCCAGCATTTT. Translation gives CASSQVQNQPQHF.

The genes are TRBV20-1 and TRBJ1-2; tentatively, D is TRBD1 (6 bases). V was clipped by 5 bases and J by 7 bases, with 11 bases between them. Germline V lookup: CDR1 DFQATT, CDR2 SNEGSKA (reference sequence). The CDR3 extends over 11 amino acids. The CDR3: CSAQGRGGYTF. The CDR3 coding sequence is TGCAGTGCTCAGGGGCGAGGTGGCTACACCTTC.

J is TRBJ2-1 and V is TRBV6-2 or TRBV6-3; TRBD1 is a possible D gene (6 bases). From germline, CDR1 is MNHEY and CDR2 SVGEGT. Deletions cut 2 bases from V and 6 bases from J, with 17 bases between. This CDR3 has 16 residues. DNA of the CDR3: TGTGCCAGCAGTTACGAAACAGGGATACCAGCCAATGAGCAGTTCTTC. Protein: CASSYETGIPANEQFF.

This chain connects TRBV6-5 to TRBJ1-3; D remains unclear. Germline values: CDR1 MNHEY, CDR2 SVGAGI. The CDR3 runs 15 residues. V lost 5 bases, J lost 2 bases, and 13 bases lay in between. The CDR3 protein is CASSISRQTGNTIYF. The CDR3, as DNA: TGTGCCAGCAGTATTTCCAGGCAGACTGGAAACACCATATATTTT.

V usage is TRBV24-1 and J usage is TRBJ2-7; D remains ambiguous. Germline assignment: CDR1 KGHDR and CDR2 SFDVKD. The CDR3 covers 13 residues. The germline V and J ends were trimmed by 3 bases and 6 bases, with 11 bases remaining between them. The CDR3 loop reads CATSDPLAAEQYF. DNA for the CDR3: TGTGCCACCAGTGATCCCTTAGCAGCCGAGCAGTACTTC.

V is TRBV4-2 and J is TRBJ1-2; 9 positions agree with TRBD1. Unmatched junction bases numbered 5, after V lost 3 bases and J lost 6 bases. Germline V gene sequence: CDR1 LGHNA, CDR2 YNFKEQ. The CDR3 sequence is 14 residues long. CDR3 sequence reads: CASSHSDRGDGYTF. DNA for the CDR3: TGTGCCAGCAGCCATTCGGACAGGGGAGATGGCTACACCTTC.

V gene TRBV5-6 combines with J gene TRBJ2-1; 8 nucleotides match TRBD1. The ends lost 3 bases at V and 3 bases at J; junction bases unmatched: 5. CDR1 and CDR2 from the germline V gene are SGHDT and YYEEEE. The CDR3 runs to 15 residues. Here the CDR3 DNA reads TGTGCCAGCAGCTACCAGGGGGCTGACTACAATGAGCAGTTCTTC. As protein: CASSYQGADYNEQFF.

This clone was counted a few times. The chain joins TRBV10-3 to TRBJ1-2; 8 positions agree with TRBD1. The CDR3 runs 18 residues. The J segment lost 6 bases and the V segment lost 0 bases, leaving 15 bases of the junction unmatched. The germline V gene encodes CDR1 ENHRY and CDR2 SYGVKD. In DNA, the CDR3 is TGTGCCATCAGTGAGTCGGCTGGACAGGGCCGTAAGGGGAATGGCTACACCTTC. Translating it yields CAISESAGQGRKGNGYTF.

This chain links TRBV4-1 with TRBJ1-2; no clear D. In germline, CDR1 is MGHRA, CDR2 YSYEKL. The CDR3 extends over 14 amino acids. V was clipped by 0 bases and J by 4 bases, with 9 bases between them. CDR3 sequence: CASSQDGQVYGYTF. The CDR3 nucleotides are TGCGCCAGCAGCCAAGATGGGCAAGTCTATGGCTACACCTTC.

CDR3 DNA sequence: TGTGCCAGCAGCTTTGGGACAGGCCTGCACTATGGCTACACCTTC. Its protein is CASSFGTGLHYGYTF. The chain couples TRBV7-9 to TRBJ1-2; 8 nucleotides align to TRBD1. The germline gives CDR1 SEHNR, CDR2 FQNEAQ (reference sequence). V was clipped by 3 bases and J by 3 bases; unmatched bases: 6. The length of the CDR3 is 15 residues.

This chain uses TRBV4-2 with TRBJ2-2; no firm D call. Germline CDR1 is LGHNA and CDR2 is YNFKEQ. With 1 base removed from V and 1 base from J, the gap between germline ends came to 13 bases. The CDR3 totals 17 residues. CDR3 residues: CASSQAGVSGNTGELFF. In DNA, the CDR3 is TGTGCCAGCAGCCAAGCTGGAGTGTCGGGGAACACCGGGGAGCTGTTTTTT.

The chain couples TRBV21-1 to TRBJ2-7; the table gives TRBD1 as D, unverified against the DNA. TRBV21-1 is classified as a pseudogene. The CDR3 contains 15 residues. The CDR3 reads CASSKEQAPYYEQYF. The CDR3 DNA reads TGTGCCAGCAGCAAAGAACAGGCCCCTTACTACGAGCAGTACTTC.

This chain connects TRBV9 to TRBJ2-3, with a weak D call TRBD1 (5 bases). The CDR3 spans 15 residues. Germline V lookup: CDR1 SGDLS, CDR2 YYNGEE. V was trimmed by 2 bases and J by 0 bases, leaving 10 bases between them. CDR3 nucleotide sequence: TGTGCCAGCAGCGTTCTTCAGGGAAGCACAGATACGCAGTATTTT. It specifies CASSVLQGSTDTQYF. The full variable domain, with the rest looked up from reference TRBV9 and TRBJ2-3, is DSGVTQTPKHLITATGQRVTLRCSPRSGDLSVYWYQQSLDQGLQFLIQYYNGEERAKGNILERFSAQQFPDLHSELNLSSLELGDSALYFCASSVLQGSTDTQYFGPGTRLTVL.

The chain couples TRBV3-1 (or the pseudogene TRBV3-2) to TRBJ2-3; 9 nucleotides line up with TRBD2. The CDR3 spans 15 residues. Per germline, CDR1 LGHDT and CDR2 YNNKEL (reference sequence). V gave up 3 bases and J gave up 2 bases; unmatched junction bases: 3. CDR3 coding DNA: TGTGCCAGCAGCCAGGCGGGAGGGAACACAGATACGCAGTATTTT. Its protein product is CASSQAGGNTDTQYF.

The CDR3 coding sequence is TGCAGCGTGGGGCAGGGGACGGACTATGGCTACACCTTC. Translation gives CSVGQGTDYGYTF. The rearrangement joins TRBV29-1 to TRBJ1-2, with D perhaps matching TRBD1 (6 bases). V lost 6 bases to trimming and J lost 3 bases, with 14 bases between them. The CDR3 runs 13 residues. CDR1 is SQVTM, CDR2 ANQGSEA, per germline.

The chain employs TRBV2 and TRBJ1-5; D ambiguous. The germline V gene has CDR1 SNHLY and CDR2 FYNNEI. The CDR3 covers 16 residues. V gave up 5 bases and J gave up 0 bases, with 14 bases separating them. The CDR3 sequence: CASSYGLPGSNQPQHF. As DNA, the CDR3 is TGTGCCAGCAGTTACGGTCTCCCGGGTAGCAATCAGCCCCAGCATTTT.

V is TRBV18 and J is TRBJ1-2; D might be TRBD1 (5 bases). This CDR3 spans 14 amino acids. CDR1 is KGHSH, CDR2 LQKENI, per germline. The V end lost 3 bases, the J end lost 6 bases, and 14 bases lay between the germline ends. The CDR3 bases are TGTGCCAGCTCACCGGGGCGACAGCCTCATGGCTACACCTTC. This codes for CASSPGRQPHGYTF.

V and J are TRBV24-1 and TRBJ2-7; D is undetermined. Trimming left V 8 bases short and J 2 bases short, with 15 bases between. The CDR3 has 14 amino acids. CDR1 and CDR2 from the germline V gene are KGHDR and SFDVKD. CDR3 loop: CATTSSTPPYEQYF. The CDR3 DNA reads TGTGCCACCACCTCCTCGACACCCCCCTACGAGCAGTACTTC.

The CDR3 region has the DNA TGTGCCAGCTCACGAGGTACAGGGGGCATGACTGAAGCTTTCTTT. It translates to CASSRGTGGMTEAFF. This chain connects TRBV18 to TRBJ1-1; 9 bases agree with TRBD1. This CDR3 has 15 residues. V trimming: 4 bases; J trimming: 5 bases; junction bases outside the gene matches: 8. Germline V gives CDR1 KGHSH, CDR2 LQKENI.

The chain combines TRBV2 with TRBJ1-5; D gene uncertain. The CDR3 length is 14 residues. The V gene lost 5 bases and the J gene lost 5 bases, with 13 bases spanning the gap. Germline CDR1 reads SNHLY; CDR2 reads FYNNEI. The CDR3 protein is CASSIRHGDQPQHF. DNA of the CDR3: TGTGCCAGCAGTATTAGACATGGCGATCAGCCCCAGCATTTT. The variable domain in full, with the rest retrieved from reference TRBV2 and TRBJ1-5, is EPEVTQTPSHQVTQMGQEVILRCVPISNHLYFYWYRQILGQKVEFLVSFYNNEISEKSEIFDDQFSVERPDGSNFTLKIRSTKLEDSAMYFCASSIRHGDQPQHFGDGTRLSIL.

V gene TRBV7-3 combines with J gene TRBJ2-5; TRBD2 matches 7 bases. Germline V lookup: CDR1 SGHTA, CDR2 FQGTGA. The CDR3 loop spans 15 amino acids. V trimming: 6 bases; J trimming: 4 bases; junction bases outside the gene matches: 11. The CDR3 loop reads CASSPGTTIGETQYF. The CDR3 bases are TGTGCCAGCAGTCCCGGGACTACTATAGGAGAGACCCAGTACTTC.

J is TRBJ2-6 and V is TRBV19; 8 bases are a match to TRBD1. After removal of 2 bases from V and 0 bases from J, the junction contained 6 bases not matched to a gene. Per germline, CDR1 LNHDA and CDR2 SQIVND (reference sequence). This CDR3 comprises 18 residues. The CDR3 DNA sequence: TGTGCCAGTAGTATAAAAGGACAGGGAAGCTCTGGGGCCAACGTCCTGACTTTC. Translating it yields CASSIKGQGSSGANVLTF.

The chain couples TRBV6-5 to TRBJ1-2; 7 bases line up with TRBD1. Germline loops: CDR1 MNHEY, CDR2 SVGAGI. J lost 3 bases, V lost 6 bases, and 4 bases had no gene match. The CDR3 covers 13 residues. CDR3 loop: CASSPTGHYGYTF. The DNA for the CDR3 is TGTGCCAGCAGCCCGACAGGGCACTATGGCTACACCTTC.